A single sample is the source of the 5 T cell receptor beta chains below, sequenced in a study of cytomegalovirus exposure and HLA in healthy donors. Primers included in the PCR were 60 Vbeta and 13 Jbeta primers. This table comes from immunoSEQ multiplex PCR, and its TCRdb copy is limited to in-frame clones, with some not included. The table shows under 95,000 clones, with around 72% occurring only once. The material sequenced was PBMCs. These TCRs come from a woman between 35 and 50 years old in good health and CMV-seropositive.

This clone is a singleton in its sample. The chain couples TRBV9 to TRBJ2-4; TRBD2 matches at 7 bases. V shed 4 bases, J shed 4 bases, and the junction held 8 bases outside the gene matches. Germline loops: CDR1 SGDLS, CDR2 YYNGEE. The CDR3 runs 15 residues. The CDR3 is CASSPDGGNKNIQYF. The CDR3 DNA reads TGTGCCAGCAGCCCCGACGGGGGGAATAAAAACATTCAGTACTTC.

The chain joins TRBV5-1 to TRBJ2-7; 10 bases agree with TRBD1. This CDR3 contains 14 residues. Germline CDR1 is SGHRS and CDR2 is YFSETQ. Trimming cost V 3 bases and J 5 bases; bases outside gene matches: 5. The CDR3: CASSYRDRGHEQYF. The CDR3 DNA sequence: TGCGCCAGCAGCTACCGGGACAGGGGCCACGAGCAGTACTTC.

CDR3 DNA: TGTGCCAGCAGTTACTCGGGCAGGTCCGACACCGGGGAGCTGTTTTTT. Translation: CASSYSGRSDTGELFF. The V and J genes are TRBV6-5 and TRBJ2-2; D is unclear. V gave up 0 bases and J gave up 3 bases, with 11 bases separating them. This CDR3 spans 16 amino acids. Germline assignment: CDR1 MNHEY and CDR2 SVGAGI.

This clone has more than one count but fewer than ten. The gene calls are TRBV7-8 and TRBJ2-5; D not resolved. Germline assignment: CDR1 SGHVS and CDR2 FQNEAQ. The CDR3 has 13 residues. The germline V and J ends were trimmed by 1 base and 2 bases, with 5 bases remaining between them. As DNA, the CDR3 is TGTGCCAGCAGCTTAGACAGACAAGAGACCCAGTACTTC. Its protein product is CASSLDRQETQYF.

This clone was found a few times. CDR3 sequence reads: CASSLSGRVYGNSPLHF. In DNA, the CDR3 is TGTGCCAGCAGTTTATCGGGCAGGGTGTATGGTAATTCACCCCTCCACTTT. This chain joins TRBV27 and TRBJ1-6; a possible D gene is TRBD1 (5 bases). The CDR3 totals 17 residues. Germline V gene sequence: CDR1 MNHEY, CDR2 SMNVEV (reference sequence). With 0 bases removed from V and 6 bases from J, the gap between germline ends came to 15 bases.